Listed below are T cell receptor beta chains from one sample, sequenced in a study of CD8 T cells in ankylosing spondylitis. TCRdb ran MiXCR on the 5' RACE reads and lists one entry per CDR3 protein. The sample includes 30,000 to 40,000 distinct CDR3 sequences, approximately 7.1% of them seen just once. The material sequenced was blood, either unsorted or a sorted T cell fraction (not recorded which). The source is a male donor with ankylosing spondylitis or in good health (not recorded which). The CDR3 runs from the conserved cysteine through the conserved F or W. Each record gives: J gene, clone size, D gene, V gene, CDR3 protein, CDR3 DNA. D genes are given only for firm matches. Clone size appears in some rows only: once, few, many, or a class for an expanded clone.

j_gene: TRBJ2-3
abundance: many
d_gene: TRBD2
v_gene: TRBV29-1
CDR3aa: CSVGAGGPTDTQYF
CDR3nt: TGCAGCGTTGGGGCGGGAGGCCCCACAGATACGCAGTATTTT

j_gene: TRBJ2-7
abundance: -
d_gene: -
v_gene: TRBV7-2
CDR3aa: CASSQGGAHRVSEQYF
CDR3nt: TGTGCCAGCTCCCAAGGGGGAGCCCATAGAGTCTCCGAGCAGTACTTC

j_gene: TRBJ2-5
abundance: few
d_gene: TRBD2
v_gene: TRBV20-1
CDR3aa: CSAPPGTNWETQYF
CDR3nt: TGCAGTGCTCCTCCCGGGACTAATTGGGAGACCCAGTACTTC

j_gene: TRBJ2-3
abundance: many
d_gene: TRBD2
v_gene: TRBV7-2
CDR3aa: CASSRTSGIDTQYF
CDR3nt: TGTGCCAGCAGCCGGACTAGCGGGATAGATACGCAGTATTTT

j_gene: TRBJ2-1
abundance: many
d_gene: TRBD2
v_gene: TRBV20-1
CDR3aa: CSARTSWDNEQFF
CDR3nt: TGCAGTGCTAGGACTAGCTGGGACAATGAGCAGTTCTTC

j_gene: TRBJ2-7
abundance: many
d_gene: TRBD2
v_gene: TRBV20-1
CDR3aa: CSARGLAGVEQYF
CDR3nt: TGCAGTGCTAGGGGCCTAGCGGGAGTCGAGCAGTACTTC

j_gene: TRBJ2-1
abundance: few
d_gene: -
v_gene: TRBV4-1
CDR3aa: CASSDDRYYYNEQFF
CDR3nt: TGCGCCAGCAGCGACGACAGATATTATTACAATGAGCAGTTCTTC

j_gene: TRBJ2-5
abundance: many
d_gene: TRBD2
v_gene: TRBV6-1
CDR3aa: CATGGAGVQETQYF
CDR3nt: TGTGCCACCGGGGGGGCGGGAGTGCAAGAGACCCAGTACTTC

j_gene: TRBJ2-5
abundance: many
d_gene: TRBD2
v_gene: TRBV4-1
CDR3aa: CASEASGRGVETQYF
CDR3nt: TGCGCCAGCGAGGCTAGCGGCAGAGGAGTGGAGACCCAGTACTTC

j_gene: TRBJ2-3
abundance: -
d_gene: -
v_gene: TRBV6-1
CDR3aa: CASRPPGADTQYF
CDR3nt: TGTGCCAGCCGCCCCCCGGGGGCAGATACGCAGTATTTT

j_gene: TRBJ2-6
abundance: many
d_gene: -
v_gene: TRBV7-3
CDR3aa: CASSIAGGPGANVLTF
CDR3nt: TGTGCCAGCTCAATTGCCGGAGGGCCCGGGGCCAACGTCCTGACTTTC

j_gene: TRBJ2-5
abundance: many
d_gene: -
v_gene: TRBV20-1
CDR3aa: CSANAGGFYQETQYF
CDR3nt: TGCAGTGCCAACGCAGGTGGATTCTACCAAGAGACCCAGTACTTC

j_gene: TRBJ2-4
abundance: many
d_gene: -
v_gene: TRBV2
CDR3aa: CASGGGLAKNIQYF
CDR3nt: TGTGCCAGCGGCGGGGGCCTAGCCAAAAACATTCAGTACTTC

j_gene: TRBJ2-3
abundance: many
d_gene: TRBD2
v_gene: TRBV5-1
CDR3aa: CASDPGLAGGVTDTQYF
CDR3nt: TGCGCCAGCGATCCCGGACTAGCGGGAGGGGTCACAGATACGCAGTATTTT

j_gene: TRBJ2-1
abundance: many
d_gene: TRBD2
v_gene: TRBV29-1
CDR3aa: CSVPGGAGGSGEQFF
CDR3nt: TGCAGCGTTCCCGGGGGAGCGGGAGGGTCGGGTGAGCAGTTCTTC

j_gene: TRBJ2-7
abundance: many
d_gene: TRBD2
v_gene: TRBV5-1
CDR3aa: CASSDSGTSGSPSSYEQYF
CDR3nt: TGCGCCAGCAGCGACTCCGGGACTAGCGGGAGCCCGAGCTCCTACGAGCAGTACTTC

j_gene: TRBJ2-7
abundance: many
d_gene: -
v_gene: TRBV6-6
CDR3aa: CASSIDGGVEQYF
CDR3nt: TGTGCCAGCAGTATCGACGGAGGGGTCGAGCAGTACTTC

j_gene: TRBJ2-7
abundance: many
d_gene: -
v_gene: TRBV2
CDR3aa: CASSRGERASYEQYF
CDR3nt: TGTGCCAGCAGTAGAGGGGAGCGGGCGTCCTACGAGCAGTACTTC

j_gene: TRBJ2-4
abundance: -
d_gene: -
v_gene: TRBV7-8
CDR3aa: CASSGLPSDLAKNIQYF
CDR3nt: TGTGCCAGCAGCGGCCTCCCTAGCGACCTAGCCAAAAACATTCAGTACTTC

j_gene: TRBJ2-1
abundance: many
d_gene: -
v_gene: TRBV7-3
CDR3aa: CASSSLDGGEQFF
CDR3nt: TGTGCCAGCAGCTCGCTGGACGGAGGTGAGCAGTTCTTC

j_gene: TRBJ2-7
abundance: -
d_gene: TRBD2
v_gene: TRBV7-2
CDR3aa: CASSLDASGIYEQYF
CDR3nt: TGTGCCAGCAGCTTAGACGCTAGCGGGATCTACGAGCAGTACTTC

j_gene: TRBJ2-1
abundance: many
d_gene: TRBD2
v_gene: TRBV20-1
CDR3aa: CCAISGTSGSDNEQFF
CDR3nt: TGCTGTGCTATTTCCGGGACTAGCGGGAGCGACAATGAGCAGTTCTTC

j_gene: TRBJ1-6
abundance: -
d_gene: -
v_gene: TRBV7-9
CDR3aa: CASSLQGGVFNSPLHF
CDR3nt: TGTGCCAGCAGCTTACAGGGAGGGGTTTTTAATTCACCCCTCCACTTT

j_gene: TRBJ2-7
abundance: many
d_gene: -
v_gene: TRBV20-1
CDR3aa: CSATNARVYEQYF
CDR3nt: TGCAGTGCTACCAATGCCAGGGTCTACGAGCAGTACTTC

j_gene: TRBJ2-7
abundance: many
d_gene: -
v_gene: TRBV12-3/TRBV12-4
CDR3aa: CASSLAGERVHEQYF
CDR3nt: TGTGCCAGCAGTTTAGCCGGGGAGAGGGTCCACGAGCAGTACTTC

j_gene: TRBJ2-1
abundance: -
d_gene: TRBD2
v_gene: TRBV7-2
CDR3aa: CASSQGGRAFDEQFF
CDR3nt: TGTGCCAGCAGCCAGGGCGGGAGGGCATTCGATGAGCAGTTCTTC

j_gene: TRBJ2-1
abundance: many
d_gene: TRBD2
v_gene: TRBV20-1
CDR3aa: CSARDTSGRINEQFF
CDR3nt: TGCAGTGCTAGAGATACTAGCGGGAGGATAAATGAGCAGTTCTTC

j_gene: TRBJ1-6
abundance: many
d_gene: -
v_gene: TRBV12-3/TRBV12-4
CDR3aa: CASSPGIRGGSPLHF
CDR3nt: TGTGCCAGCAGTCCTGGGATCCGAGGCGGTTCACCCCTCCACTTT

j_gene: TRBJ2-1
abundance: many
d_gene: -
v_gene: TRBV9
CDR3aa: CASSVGGSIGQFNEQFF
CDR3nt: TGTGCCAGCAGCGTAGGAGGATCTATAGGCCAATTCAATGAGCAGTTCTTC

j_gene: TRBJ2-7
abundance: many
d_gene: TRBD2
v_gene: TRBV3-1
CDR3aa: CASGAGGLYEQYF
CDR3nt: TGTGCCAGCGGGGCGGGAGGACTTTACGAGCAGTACTTC

j_gene: TRBJ1-5
abundance: many
d_gene: -
v_gene: TRBV10-3
CDR3aa: CAISESGAGNQPQHF
CDR3nt: TGTGCCATCAGTGAGTCAGGGGCCGGGAATCAGCCCCAGCATTTT

j_gene: TRBJ2-1
abundance: many
d_gene: TRBD2
v_gene: TRBV20-1
CDR3aa: CSARDFQTSGRGEQFF
CDR3nt: TGCAGTGCTAGAGATTTCCAAACTAGCGGGAGAGGTGAGCAGTTCTTC

j_gene: TRBJ2-2
abundance: many
d_gene: TRBD1
v_gene: TRBV4-1
CDR3aa: CASSPNRGANTGELFF
CDR3nt: TGCGCCAGCAGCCCGAACAGGGGCGCGAACACCGGGGAGCTGTTTTTT

j_gene: TRBJ2-7
abundance: many
d_gene: -
v_gene: TRBV29-1
CDR3aa: CSVTSSSYEQYF
CDR3nt: TGCAGCGTTACCTCGAGCTCCTACGAGCAGTACTTC

j_gene: TRBJ2-1
abundance: many
d_gene: -
v_gene: TRBV7-9
CDR3aa: CASSFPRYNEQFF
CDR3nt: TGTGCCAGCAGCTTCCCCCGGTACAATGAGCAGTTCTTC

j_gene: TRBJ2-3
abundance: many
d_gene: -
v_gene: TRBV7-6
CDR3aa: CASSLGSSTDTQYF
CDR3nt: TGTGCCAGCAGCTTGGGTAGCAGCACAGATACGCAGTATTTT

j_gene: TRBJ2-7
abundance: many
d_gene: TRBD2
v_gene: TRBV11-2
CDR3aa: CASSLLGLADYEQYF
CDR3nt: TGTGCCAGCAGCTTATTGGGACTAGCGGACTACGAGCAGTACTTC

j_gene: TRBJ1-2
abundance: many
d_gene: -
v_gene: TRBV20-1
CDR3aa: CSAPPAGLVDGYTF
CDR3nt: TGCAGTGCTCCTCCAGCAGGCTTGGTAGACGGCTACACCTTC

j_gene: TRBJ1-5
abundance: many
d_gene: -
v_gene: TRBV12-3/TRBV12-4
CDR3aa: CASRPGQANQPQHF
CDR3nt: TGTGCCAGCAGACCGGGACAAGCGAATCAGCCCCAGCATTTT

j_gene: TRBJ2-7
abundance: many
d_gene: -
v_gene: TRBV7-8
CDR3aa: CASSLPSTYEQYF
CDR3nt: TGTGCCAGCAGCTTACCATCTACCTACGAGCAGTACTTC

j_gene: TRBJ2-1
abundance: many
d_gene: TRBD2
v_gene: TRBV4-1
CDR3aa: CASSQPRGGPHNEQFF
CDR3nt: TGCGCCAGCAGCCAACCACGGGGGGGACCCCACAATGAGCAGTTCTTC

j_gene: TRBJ2-3
abundance: many
d_gene: -
v_gene: TRBV10-1
CDR3aa: CASSVPGSGDTQYF
CDR3nt: TGCGCCAGCAGTGTTCCCGGGAGTGGGGATACGCAGTATTTT

j_gene: TRBJ1-1
abundance: many
d_gene: -
v_gene: TRBV19
CDR3aa: CASTGQMNTEAFF
CDR3nt: TGTGCCAGTACAGGACAGATGAACACTGAAGCTTTCTTT

j_gene: TRBJ1-2
abundance: many
d_gene: -
v_gene: TRBV5-5
CDR3aa: CASSLSGGASYGYTF
CDR3nt: TGTGCCAGCAGCTTGTCGGGGGGTGCTTCCTATGGCTACACCTTC

j_gene: TRBJ2-1
abundance: many
d_gene: TRBD2
v_gene: TRBV20-1
CDR3aa: CSASNSGVENEQFF
CDR3nt: TGCAGTGCTAGTAATAGCGGGGTAGAAAATGAGCAGTTCTTC

j_gene: TRBJ1-1
abundance: many
d_gene: -
v_gene: TRBV14
CDR3aa: CASSQDSSSGREAFF
CDR3nt: TGTGCCAGCAGCCAAGATAGTAGTTCCGGCCGAGAAGCTTTCTTT

j_gene: TRBJ2-1
abundance: few
d_gene: -
v_gene: TRBV7-2
CDR3aa: CASSLETATNEQFF
CDR3nt: TGTGCCAGCAGCTTGGAGACGGCCACCAATGAGCAGTTCTTC

j_gene: TRBJ2-1
abundance: many
d_gene: -
v_gene: TRBV20-1
CDR3aa: CSVTSPTYNEQFF
CDR3nt: TGCAGTGTAACCAGCCCTACCTACAATGAGCAGTTCTTC

j_gene: TRBJ2-3
abundance: medium-sized
d_gene: -
v_gene: TRBV24-1
CDR3aa: CATSELGRSDTQYF
CDR3nt: TGTGCCACCAGTGAACTAGGTCGATCAGATACGCAGTATTTT

j_gene: TRBJ2-2
abundance: -
d_gene: -
v_gene: TRBV7-2
CDR3aa: CASTLVRQKNTGELFF
CDR3nt: TGTGCCAGCACCTTAGTAAGGCAGAAGAACACCGGGGAGCTGTTTTTT

j_gene: TRBJ1-3
abundance: medium-sized
d_gene: -
v_gene: TRBV20-1
CDR3aa: CSASNTGTPGNTIYF
CDR3nt: TGCAGTGCTTCTAATACCGGGACACCTGGAAACACCATATATTTT

j_gene: TRBJ2-3
abundance: many
d_gene: TRBD2
v_gene: TRBV6-5
CDR3aa: CASSRTSGSSQYF
CDR3nt: TGTGCCAGCAGCCGGACTAGCGGGAGCTCTCAGTATTTT

j_gene: TRBJ2-2
abundance: -
d_gene: TRBD2
v_gene: TRBV7-6
CDR3aa: CASSLGLAGVHTGELFF
CDR3nt: TGTGCCAGCAGCTTAGGGCTAGCGGGAGTTCACACCGGGGAGCTGTTTTTT

j_gene: TRBJ2-1
abundance: many
d_gene: -
v_gene: TRBV7-6
CDR3aa: CASSLVDPSDNEQFF
CDR3nt: TGTGCCAGCAGCTTAGTAGATCCTAGCGACAATGAGCAGTTCTTC

j_gene: TRBJ1-3
abundance: medium-sized
d_gene: TRBD1
v_gene: TRBV28
CDR3aa: CASRPQQGATGNTIYF
CDR3nt: TGTGCCAGCAGGCCTCAACAGGGGGCCACAGGAAACACCATATATTTT

j_gene: TRBJ1-6
abundance: few
d_gene: -
v_gene: TRBV20-1
CDR3aa: CSARVARGNNSPLHF
CDR3nt: TGCAGTGCTAGAGTTGCTAGGGGTAATAATTCACCCCTCCACTTT

j_gene: TRBJ2-1
abundance: many
d_gene: -
v_gene: TRBV24-1
CDR3aa: CATSVSTHGEQFF
CDR3nt: TGTGCCACCAGTGTTAGCACGCACGGTGAGCAGTTCTTC

j_gene: TRBJ1-3
abundance: many
d_gene: -
v_gene: TRBV5-1
CDR3aa: CASSFGRVSGNTIYF
CDR3nt: TGCGCCAGCAGCTTCGGACGGGTCTCTGGAAACACCATATATTTT

j_gene: TRBJ2-2
abundance: medium-sized
d_gene: -
v_gene: TRBV12-3/TRBV12-4
CDR3aa: CASSPRPNTGELFF
CDR3nt: TGTGCCAGCAGCCCGAGGCCCAACACCGGGGAGCTGTTTTTT